The subject of this entry is one T cell receptor beta chain. The data derive from a study of T cell clones after liver transplantation. Turning to the study itself: Pre-transplant mixed lymphocyte reactions yielded third-party-reactive TCRbeta sequences as comparators for graft-donor-reactive sequences.

The germline V gene has CDR1 SQVTM and CDR2 ANQGSEA. The V and J ends lost 5 bases and 4 bases, in that order; junction bases with no gene match: 4. There are 12 residues in the CDR3. The table came from immunoSEQ multiplex PCR; TCRdb's copy has only in-frame clones and leaves some out. The sample consists of about 70,000 clones, around 80% of them appearing once. The sample consisted of CD4+ T cells from blood, taken 12 months after liver transplant. This chain joins TRBV29-1 and TRBJ2-5, with TRBD2 matching 7 bases. The sequence came from a human patient who received a liver transplant. Some T cells may be the graft donor's. CDR3 loop: CSVPTSTETQYF. DNA of the CDR3: TGCAGCGTTCCGACTAGCACAGAGACCCAGTACTTC.